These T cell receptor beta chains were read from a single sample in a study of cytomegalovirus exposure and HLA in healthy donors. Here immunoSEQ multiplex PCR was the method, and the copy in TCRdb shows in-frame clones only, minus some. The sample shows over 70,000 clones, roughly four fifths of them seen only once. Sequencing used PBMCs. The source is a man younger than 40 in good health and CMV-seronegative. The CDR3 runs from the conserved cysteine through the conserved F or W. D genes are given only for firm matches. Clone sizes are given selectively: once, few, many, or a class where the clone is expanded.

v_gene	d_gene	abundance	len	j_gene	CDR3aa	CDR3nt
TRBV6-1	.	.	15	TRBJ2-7	CASSAVGGISYEQYF	TGTGCCAGCAGTGCCGTAGGGGGAATCTCCTACGAGCAGTACTTC
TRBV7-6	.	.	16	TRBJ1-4	CASSLGGDGSNEKLFF	TGTGCCAGCAGCTTAGGGGGGGATGGGAGTAATGAAAAACTGTTTTTT
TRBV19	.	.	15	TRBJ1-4	CASSTPGTSRQKLFF	TGTGCCAGTAGTACCCCCGGGACATCCAGGCAAAAACTGTTTTTT
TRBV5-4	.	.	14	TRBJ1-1	CASSFRTGTGVAFF	TGTGCCAGCAGCTTTCGCACAGGGACCGGGGTAGCTTTCTTT
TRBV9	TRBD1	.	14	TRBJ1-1	CASRYRDRVPEAFF	TGTGCCAGCAGGTACCGGGACAGGGTTCCTGAAGCTTTCTTT
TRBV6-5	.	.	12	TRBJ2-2	CASSLGSGELFF	TGTGCCAGCAGCCTCGGGTCCGGGGAGCTGTTTTTT
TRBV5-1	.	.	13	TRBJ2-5	CASSPRGQETQYF	TGCGCCAGCAGCCCCAGGGGTCAAGAGACCCAGTACTTC
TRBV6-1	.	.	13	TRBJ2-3	CASKSGSTDTQYF	TGTGCCAGCAAAAGCGGTAGCACAGATACGCAGTATTTT
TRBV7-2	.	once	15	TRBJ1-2	CASSLAAGENYGYTF	TGTGCCAGCAGCTTAGCGGCGGGTGAGAACTATGGCTACACCTTC
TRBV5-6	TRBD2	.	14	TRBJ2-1	CASSSAGGGGEQFF	TGTGCCAGCAGCTCCGCAGGCGGGGGGGGTGAGCAGTTCTTC
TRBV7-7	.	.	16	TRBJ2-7	CASSLGPGGSHYEQYF	TGTGCCAGCAGCTTAGGGCCGGGGGGCTCTCATTACGAGCAGTACTTC
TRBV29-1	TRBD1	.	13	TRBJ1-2	CSVGTAINYGYTF	TGCAGCGTCGGGACAGCTATAAACTATGGCTACACCTTC
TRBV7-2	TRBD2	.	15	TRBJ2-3	CASSAGGRDTDTQYF	TGTGCCAGCTCAGCGGGCGGGAGGGACACAGATACGCAGTATTTT
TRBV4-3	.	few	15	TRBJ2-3	CASSHRGGSTDTQYF	TGCGCCAGCAGCCATCGTGGGGGCAGCACAGATACGCAGTATTTT
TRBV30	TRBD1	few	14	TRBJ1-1	CAWSVPQRGRQAFF	TGTGCCTGGAGTGTACCCCAAAGGGGGCGTCAAGCTTTCTTT
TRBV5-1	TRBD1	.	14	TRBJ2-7	CASSARTGTYEQYF	TGCGCCAGCAGCGCCCGGACAGGTACCTACGAGCAGTACTTC
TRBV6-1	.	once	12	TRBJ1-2	CASTQGTYGYTF	TGTGCCAGCACCCAGGGGACCTATGGCTACACCTTC
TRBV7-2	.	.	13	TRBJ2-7	CASSLKITYEQYF	TGTGCCAGCAGCCTAAAAATTACCTACGAGCAGTACTTC
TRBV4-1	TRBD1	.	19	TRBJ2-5	CASSHPSAVGQGAPETQYF	TGCGCCAGCAGCCATCCCTCAGCGGTGGGACAGGGAGCGCCAGAGACCCAGTACTTC
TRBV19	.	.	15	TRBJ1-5	CASSLRGYGNQPQHF	TGTGCCAGTAGCCTAAGGGGTTACGGCAATCAGCCCCAGCATTTT
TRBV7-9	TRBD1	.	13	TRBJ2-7	CASSQGVVNEQYF	TGTGCCAGCAGCCAGGGGGTCGTCAACGAGCAGTACTTC
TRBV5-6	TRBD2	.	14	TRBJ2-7	CASSLTSGIDEQYF	TGTGCCAGCAGCTTGACTAGCGGGATCGACGAGCAGTACTTC
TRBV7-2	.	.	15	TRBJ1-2	CANPEEDQPFYGYTF	TGTGCCAACCCGGAAGAGGATCAGCCTTTCTATGGCTACACCTTC
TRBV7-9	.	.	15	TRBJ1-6	CASSLEAVNNSPLHF	TGTGCCAGCAGCTTAGAGGCGGTAAATAATTCACCCCTCCACTTT
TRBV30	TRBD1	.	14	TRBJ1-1	CAWSPGTVNTEAFF	TGTGCCTGGAGTCCAGGGACAGTGAACACTGAAGCTTTCTTT
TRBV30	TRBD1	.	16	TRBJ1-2	CAWNPPGTGHNYGYTF	TGTGCCTGGAATCCCCCGGGGACAGGACATAACTATGGCTACACCTTC
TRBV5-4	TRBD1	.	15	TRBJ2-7	CASSWGTGAGYEQYF	TGTGCCAGCAGCTGGGGGACAGGGGCCGGGTACGAGCAGTACTTC
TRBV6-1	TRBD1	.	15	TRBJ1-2	CASSEVRGQSYGYTF	TGTGCCAGCAGTGAAGTCAGGGGGCAGAGCTATGGCTACACCTTC
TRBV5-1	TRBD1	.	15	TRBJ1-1	CASSLGQGANTEAFF	TGCGCCAGCAGCTTGGGACAGGGGGCGAACACTGAAGCTTTCTTT
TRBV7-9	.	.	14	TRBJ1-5	CASSEWGVRQPQHF	TGTGCCAGCAGCGAATGGGGGGTACGTCAGCCCCAGCATTTT
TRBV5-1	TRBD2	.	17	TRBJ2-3	CASSLLSGGLSTDTQYF	TGCGCCAGCAGCCTCCTGAGCGGGGGGCTGAGCACAGATACGCAGTATTTT
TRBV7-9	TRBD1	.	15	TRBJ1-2	CASRPSGQGNYGYTF	TGTGCCAGCAGACCTAGCGGACAGGGTAACTATGGCTACACCTTC
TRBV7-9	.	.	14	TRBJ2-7	CASSLGGQINEQYF	TGTGCCAGCAGCCTCGGAGGACAGATCAACGAGCAGTACTTC
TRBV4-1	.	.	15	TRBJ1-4	CASSPPVARLGKLFF	TGCGCCAGCAGTCCGCCAGTGGCACGGCTAGGAAAACTGTTTTTT
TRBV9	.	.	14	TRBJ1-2	CASSPEERTYGYTF	TGTGCCAGCAGCCCAGAGGAGAGGACTTATGGCTACACCTTC
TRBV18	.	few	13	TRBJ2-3	CASSPREADTQYF	TGTGCCAGCTCACCACGAGAGGCAGATACGCAGTATTTT
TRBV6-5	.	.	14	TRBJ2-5	CASSYSGRVETQYF	TGTGCCAGCAGTTACTCCGGCAGGGTGGAGACCCAGTACTTC
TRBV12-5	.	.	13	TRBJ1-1	CASGFGAGTEAFF	TGTGCTAGTGGTTTCGGCGCGGGCACTGAAGCTTTCTTT
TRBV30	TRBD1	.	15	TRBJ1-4	CAWREGTGGYEKLFF	TGTGCCTGGAGGGAGGGGACAGGCGGATACGAAAAACTGTTTTTT